The 23 T cell receptor beta chains given below trace back to one sample, sequenced in a study of beta chain features in type 1 diabetes. cDNA synthesis used the whole RNA isolate, giving expressed TCRB sequences. Method: immunoSEQ multiplex PCR; TCRdb's copy keeps in-frame clones and lacks some. The profile shows under 450,000 clones, approximately 15% of them singletons. What was sequenced was naive CD4+ T cells from blood. Receptor source: a young man in good health.

This clone has a handful of counts. CDR3 residues: CASSLVGNEQFF. The CDR3, as DNA: TGTGCCAGCAGCTTAGTCGGAAATGAGCAGTTCTTC. The rearrangement links TRBV7-6 to TRBJ2-1; D gene ambiguous. The germline V gene has CDR1 SGHVS and CDR2 FNYEAQ. The ends were cut back, 1 base at V and 7 bases at J, with 5 bases in the middle. There are 12 residues in the CDR3. Using reference TRBV7-6 and TRBJ2-1 for the parts outside the CDR3, the full variable domain is GAGVSQSPRYKVTKRGQDVALRCDPISGHVSLYWYRQALGQGPEFLTYFNYEAQQDKSGLPNDRFSAERPEGSISTLTIQRTEQRDSAMYRCASSLVGNEQFFGPGTRLTVL.

The chain has TRBV4-1 and TRBJ1-6, with 8 bases fitting TRBD1. The CDR3 sequence is 20 residues long. V shed 1 base, J shed 0 bases, and the junction held 11 bases outside the gene matches. The germline CDR1 and CDR2 sequences are MGHRA and YSYEKL. The CDR3 region is CASSQVGDRGLSSYNSPLHF. The DNA for the CDR3 is TGCGCCAGCAGCCAAGTAGGAGACAGGGGCCTTAGCTCCTATAATTCACCCCTCCACTTT.

V usage is TRBV27 and J usage is TRBJ1-2; 8 positions agree with TRBD1. Germline CDR1 MNHEY, CDR2 SMNVEV (reference sequence). The CDR3 totals 13 residues. With 8 bases clipped from V and 4 bases from J, the junction kept 6 bases outside the gene matches. Written as DNA, the CDR3 is TGTGCCAGCGCCCGGGACAGGTCCTATGGCTACACCTTC. It specifies CASARDRSYGYTF.

V and J are TRBV9 and TRBJ2-4; D may correspond to TRBD1 or TRBD2 (5 bases each). This CDR3 region has 15 residues. V lost 3 bases and J lost 0, with 10 bases in between. Germline CDR1 and CDR2: SGDLS and YYNGEE. Here the CDR3 reads CASSAEGLAKNIQYF. The CDR3 nucleotides are TGTGCCAGCAGCGCAGAGGGGCTAGCCAAAAACATTCAGTACTTC.

The table lists this clone with a few counts. Other DNA sequences within the sample encode an identical CDR3. The chain is built from TRBV7-2 and TRBJ1-5, with no clear D. The CDR3 runs to 12 residues. Germline V CDR1 and CDR2: SGHTA, FQGNSA. V shed 1 base and J shed 4 bases, with 2 bases lying between them. The CDR3 here is CASSLDNQPQHF. Here the CDR3 DNA reads TGTGCCAGCAGCTTAGATAATCAGCCCCAGCATTTT.

This clone was counted only a few times. The chain carries TRBV11-2 and TRBJ1-1; D is uncertain. Trimming removed 6 bases at V and 4 bases at J, with 12 bases between. The CDR3 has 13 amino acids. Germline V CDR1 and CDR2: SGHAT, FQNNGV. The CDR3 spells CASSMPQGTEAFF. For the CDR3, the DNA is TGTGCCAGCAGTATGCCCCAAGGCACTGAAGCTTTCTTT.

The J gene is TRBJ2-5, the V gene TRBV14, with 11 bases matching TRBD2. Losses at the gene ends were 1 base for V and 4 bases for J; bases not matched to a gene: 5. CDR3 size: 16 residues. Per germline, CDR1 SGHDN and CDR2 FVKESK. As DNA, the CDR3 is TGTGCCAGCAGCCAAGGTTTACTAGCGGGAGCAGAGACCCAGTACTTC. Residues: CASSQGLLAGAETQYF.

This chain uses TRBV20-1 with TRBJ2-1; TRBD2 might be the D (6 bases). Germline CDR1 reads DFQATT; CDR2 reads SNEGSKA (reference sequence). The V end lost 6 bases, the J end lost 9 bases, and 12 bases lay between the germline ends. This CDR3 has 11 amino acids. This CDR3 is CSAPTSFEQFF. In DNA form, the CDR3 reads TGCAGTGCCCCAACTAGCTTTGAGCAGTTCTTC.

The chain links TRBV7-9 to TRBJ2-1; D unclear. V was clipped by 2 bases and J by 1 base, with 12 bases between them. The CDR3 has 16 residues. Germline-derived CDR1 and CDR2 are SEHNR and FQNEAQ (reference sequence). The CDR3 here is CASSLILGFSYNEQFF. In DNA, the CDR3 is TGTGCCAGCAGCTTAATCCTCGGGTTTTCCTACAATGAGCAGTTCTTC.

The chain has TRBV11-2 and TRBJ2-7, with D uncertain. The CDR3 sequence is 12 residues long. The ends were cut back, 5 bases at V and 3 bases at J, with 8 bases in the middle. The germline V gene encodes CDR1 SGHAT and CDR2 FQNNGV. The CDR3 region is CASSRLDYEQYV. The CDR3, as DNA: TGTGCCAGCAGCCGCCTGGACTACGAGCAGTACGTC.

The chain carries TRBV29-1 and TRBJ1-1; 9 bases align to TRBD1. The CDR3 is 13 residues long. Germline CDR1 SQVTM, CDR2 ANQGSEA. V shed 7 bases, J shed 2 bases, and the junction held 5 bases outside the gene matches. This chain's CDR3 is CSGRDRVNTEAFF. In DNA form, the CDR3 reads TGCAGCGGCCGGGACAGGGTAAACACTGAAGCTTTCTTT.

This chain joins TRBV7-2 and TRBJ2-5, with D unclear. The V end lost 5 bases, the J end lost 5 bases, and 18 bases lay between the germline ends. This CDR3 comprises 15 residues. Germline CDR1 SGHTA, CDR2 FQGNSA. This CDR3 is CASSHRVGSPETQYF. For the CDR3, the DNA is TGTGCCAGCAGCCACCGTGTCGGCTCCCCGGAGACCCAGTACTTC.

The sample holds a few counts of this clone. The chain employs TRBV6-5 and TRBJ2-3; the D is unclear. With 8 bases removed from V and 1 base from J, the gap between germline ends came to 13 bases. The length of the CDR3 is 14 residues. From germline, CDR1 is MNHEY and CDR2 SVGAGI. The CDR3 region is CASRMAVGTDTQYF. CDR3 in DNA: TGTGCCAGCCGCATGGCGGTGGGCACAGATACGCAGTATTTT.

The genes are TRBV11-2 and TRBJ2-5; D uncertain. The CDR3 loop spans 13 amino acids. Trimming took 5 bases from V and 2 from J, leaving 9 bases between them. Per the germline V gene, CDR1 is SGHAT and CDR2 is FQNNGV. In DNA form, the CDR3 reads TGTGCCAGCAGCCGCGAGCGACAAGAGACCCAGTACTTC. As protein: CASSRERQETQYF.

This clone was observed a few times. This rearrangement joins TRBV19 to TRBJ2-7, with D perhaps TRBD1 or TRBD2 (5 bases each). Trimming took 6 bases from V and 5 from J, leaving 17 bases between them. CDR1 and CDR2 from the germline V gene are LNHDA and SQIVND (reference sequence). The CDR3 spans 14 residues. The CDR3 reads CASRDFSGTHEQYF. CDR3 nucleotide sequence: TGTGCCAGTAGGGACTTTTCTGGGACCCACGAGCAGTACTTC.

This chain joins TRBV18 and TRBJ1-1, with D tentatively TRBD1 (5 bases). This CDR3 is built from 13 residues. V was shortened by 4 bases and J by 1 base, with 7 bases between the two germline ends. Germline assignment: CDR1 KGHSH and CDR2 LQKENI. As DNA, the CDR3 is TGTGCCAGCTCACTCGGGACGAACACTGAAGCTTTCTTT. It translates to CASSLGTNTEAFF.

This clone was picked up a small number of times. The rearrangement joins TRBV30 to TRBJ2-5; 10 bases are a match to TRBD2. The CDR3 runs to 13 residues. Germline V gene sequence: CDR1 GTSNPN, CDR2 SVGIG (reference sequence). CDR3 residues: CAVTSGIQETQYF. DNA for the CDR3: TGTGCTGTAACTAGCGGGATCCAAGAGACCCAGTACTTC.

The genes are TRBV30 and TRBJ1-3; D uncertain. Germline V gives CDR1 GTSNPN, CDR2 SVGIG (reference sequence). V was shortened by 1 base and J by 4 bases, with 5 bases between the two germline ends. CDR3 length: 12 residues. CDR3 coding DNA: TGTGCCTGGAGTGCCGGGGGAAACACCATATATTTT. Translating gives CAWSAGGNTIYF.

CDR3 bases: TGTGCCAGCAGCCTTAGGACAGGGGGCAATACGCAGTATTTT. This translates into CASSLRTGGNTQYF. The chain employs TRBV7-2 and TRBJ2-3; 11 nucleotides align to TRBD1. From germline, CDR1 is SGHTA and CDR2 FQGNSA. With V trimmed by 5 bases and J by 7 bases, 5 bases remained unmatched. CDR3 length: 14 residues.

The chain combines TRBV6-1 with TRBJ1-2; D is ambiguous. The CDR3 is 12 residues long. Trimming removed 3 bases from V and 4 bases from J, with 6 bases in between. Germline lookup yields CDR1 MNHNS and CDR2 SASEGT. CDR3 in DNA: TGTGCCAGCAGTGAGAGTAGCTATGGCTACACCTTC. It specifies CASSESSYGYTF.

This clone was seen a few times. The J gene is TRBJ1-6, the V gene TRBV29-1; the match to TRBD1 covers 7 bases. The CDR3 runs 15 residues. V lost 4 bases to trimming and J lost 9 bases; unmatched junction nucleotides: 12. The V gene's germline CDR1 is SQVTM and CDR2 ANQGSEA. The CDR3 is CSVGGGRGLGSPLHF. CDR3 coding DNA: TGCAGCGTTGGAGGGGGCCGAGGTCTCGGTTCACCCCTCCACTTT.

The chain carries TRBV29-1 and TRBJ1-4; no clear D gene. V lost 2 bases to trimming and J lost 0 bases, with 7 bases between them. This CDR3 contains 14 residues. Germline V gene sequence: CDR1 SQVTM, CDR2 ANQGSEA. CDR3: CSVELGATNEKLFF. The CDR3 DNA is TGCAGCGTTGAACTTGGTGCAACTAATGAAAAACTGTTTTTT. The whole variable domain, remainder taken from reference TRBV29-1 and TRBJ1-4, is SAVISQKPSRDICQRGTSLTIQCQVDSQVTMMFWYRQQPGQSLTLIATANQGSEATYESGFVIDKFPISRPNLTFSTLTVSNMSPEDSSIYLCSVELGATNEKLFFGSGTQLSVL.

The chain uses TRBV10-3 and TRBJ1-1; D is uncertain. CDR1 is ENHRY, CDR2 SYGVKD, per germline. The V and J ends lost 5 bases and 4 bases respectively, with 17 bases between them. CDR3 size: 15 residues. CDR3 DNA sequence: TGTGCCATCAGTTACCAGGAGGTTCAGGTCACTGAAGCTTTCTTT. It is translated as CAISYQEVQVTEAFF.